The 29 T cell receptor beta chains listed next were all sequenced from one sample in a study of hypomethylating agent response in myelodysplastic syndrome. The repertoire was sequenced with immunoSEQ multiplex PCR; TCRdb's copy has only in-frame clones and lacks some. There are 2,800 or so clones in the sample; more than 70% occur only once, and roughly 30% lies in the top ten. This specimen was bone marrow, taken before or after starting hypomethylating agent treatment for myelodysplastic syndrome (not recorded which). The source is a human donor with myelodysplastic syndrome.

This rearrangement joins TRBV10-1 to TRBJ1-1; 9 bases line up with TRBD1. In germline, CDR1 is WNHNN, CDR2 SYGVQD (reference sequence). V dropped 10 bases and J dropped 1; count of bases not matched to a gene: 13. The CDR3 totals 16 residues. The CDR3 is CAISYRGRRKNTEAFF. CDR3 nucleotides: TGCGCCATTTCTTACAGGGGGCGCCGTAAGAACACTGAAGCTTTCTTT.

This rearrangement joins TRBV27 to TRBJ2-1, with 9 bases lining up with TRBD2. CDR1 and CDR2 from the germline V gene are MNHEY and SMNVEV (reference sequence). With 4 bases clipped from V and 4 bases from J, the junction kept 2 bases outside the gene matches. The CDR3 spans 14 residues. In DNA form, the CDR3 reads TGTGCCAGCAGTTCTAGCGGGATATACAATGAGCAGTTCTTC. Translation gives CASSSSGIYNEQFF.

This chain links TRBV19 with TRBJ2-4, with D possibly called TRBD1 or TRBD2 (7 bases each). V was clipped by 7 bases and J by 5 bases, with 15 bases between them. Germline V CDR1 and CDR2: LNHDA, SQIVND (reference sequence). The CDR3 length is 14 residues. The DNA for the CDR3 is TGTGCCAGTACCGGGGGGACAGTCGAAAACATTCAGTACTTC. Translating gives CASTGGTVENIQYF.

The chain combines TRBV5-4 with TRBJ2-5, with D possibly matching TRBD1 (5 bases). The CDR3 length is 13 residues. V lost 0 bases to trimming and J lost 5 bases, with 8 bases between them. Germline CDR1 and CDR2: SGHNT and YYREEE (reference sequence). The DNA of the CDR3 is TGTGCCAGCAGCTTGGAAGGGGTTGAGACCCAGTACTTC. Encoded protein: CASSLEGVETQYF.

The rearrangement links TRBV6-6 to TRBJ1-2; tentative D call: TRBD1 (5 bases). This CDR3 contains 14 residues. Germline values: CDR1 MNHNY, CDR2 SVGAGI (reference sequence). The germline V and J ends were trimmed by 3 bases and 3 bases, with 11 bases remaining between them. The CDR3 protein is CASSYAGRDYGYTF. DNA for the CDR3: TGTGCCAGCAGTTATGCAGGGCGAGACTATGGCTACACCTTC.

The genes are TRBV6-1 and TRBJ1-5; maybe TRBD1 (5 bases). The CDR3 runs to 14 residues. The germline CDR1 and CDR2 sequences are MNHNS and SASEGT. The V and J ends lost 3 bases and 5 bases respectively, with 11 bases between them. For the CDR3, the DNA is TGTGCCAGCAGTGATAGGGGAGAGTATCAGCCCCAGCATTTT. Translating gives CASSDRGEYQPQHF.

This chain joins TRBV6-1 and TRBJ1-1; perhaps TRBD1 as D (5 bases). Trimming took 5 bases from V and 4 from J, leaving 14 bases between them. CDR1 MNHNS and CDR2 SASEGT come from the germline V gene. The CDR3 is 14 residues long. CDR3 in amino acids: CASSREGASTEAFF. CDR3 nucleotides: TGTGCCAGCAGTCGAGAAGGGGCTAGCACTGAAGCTTTCTTT.

J is TRBJ2-5 and V is TRBV5-1, with 14 bases that match TRBD2. The CDR3 consists of 18 residues. V trimming: 0 bases; J trimming: 3 bases; junction bases outside the gene matches: 7. Germline assignment: CDR1 SGHRS and CDR2 YFSETQ. The CDR3 region is CASSLGGLAGGGKETQYF. The CDR3 DNA reads as TGCGCCAGCAGCTTGGGAGGACTAGCGGGAGGCGGGAAAGAGACCCAGTACTTC. Full variable domain (outside the CDR3, taken from reference TRBV5-1 and TRBJ2-5): KAGVTQTPRYLIKTRGQQVTLSCSPISGHRSVSWYQQTPGQGLQFLFEYFSETQRNKGNFPGRFSGRQFSNSRSEMNVSTLELGDSALYLCASSLGGLAGGGKETQYFGPGTRLLVL.

The rearrangement uses TRBV6-5 and TRBJ2-3; weak D call: TRBD1 (5 bases). Germline V gene sequence: CDR1 MNHEY, CDR2 SVGAGI. The germline V and J ends were trimmed by 7 bases and 4 bases, with 9 bases remaining between them. The CDR3 totals 12 residues. The CDR3 reads CASIGVADTQYF. The CDR3 region has the DNA TGTGCCAGCATAGGGGTTGCAGATACGCAGTATTTT.

The rearrangement links TRBV29-1 to TRBJ1-4; maybe TRBD1 (5 bases). The length of the CDR3 is 13 residues. The V and J ends lost 2 bases and 7 bases respectively, with 11 bases between them. Germline CDR1 SQVTM, CDR2 ANQGSEA. The CDR3 loop is CSVERGIGEKLFF. The CDR3 nucleotides are TGCAGCGTTGAACGGGGGATAGGTGAAAAACTGTTTTTT.

The chain combines TRBV6-6 with TRBJ2-5; D not certain. The CDR3 runs 11 residues. V gave up 2 bases and J gave up 9 bases, with 7 bases separating them. Germline V gives CDR1 MNHNY, CDR2 SVGAGI (reference sequence). CDR3 residues: CASSYEDPQYF. The CDR3 DNA is TGTGCCAGCAGTTACGAGGATCCCCAGTACTTC.

This sequence joins TRBV19 and TRBJ2-5; D remains ambiguous. The V gene lost 5 bases and the J gene lost 4 bases, with 8 bases spanning the gap. In germline, CDR1 is LNHDA, CDR2 SQIVND (reference sequence). The CDR3 totals 12 residues. The DNA for the CDR3 is TGTGCCAGTAGTTTGACTGCAGAGACCCAGTACTTC. It specifies CASSLTAETQYF.

This rearrangement joins TRBV6-5 to TRBJ2-1; D possibly corresponds to TRBD1 (5 bases). The CDR3 totals 13 residues. V was clipped by 9 bases and J by 4 bases, with 13 bases between them. The V gene's germline CDR1 is MNHEY and CDR2 SVGAGI. This chain's CDR3 is CASRTSGYNEQFF. The CDR3 DNA reads as TGTGCCAGTAGGACATCGGGTTACAATGAGCAGTTCTTC.

V usage is TRBV5-1 and J usage is TRBJ1-2; no reliable D call. The CDR3 sequence is 13 residues long. Germline assignment: CDR1 SGHRS and CDR2 YFSETQ. Trimming took off 3 bases at V and 3 bases at J, with 9 bases between the two ends. The CDR3 sequence: CASSSLTDYGYTF. In DNA, the CDR3 is TGCGCCAGCAGCTCCTTGACGGACTATGGCTACACCTTC. Supplemented by reference TRBV5-1 and TRBJ1-2, the full variable domain reads KAGVTQTPRYLIKTRGQQVTLSCSPISGHRSVSWYQQTPGQGLQFLFEYFSETQRNKGNFPGRFSGRQFSNSRSEMNVSTLELGDSALYLCASSSLTDYGYTFGSGTRLTVV.

The CDR3 loop reads CASRTTYRGDTEAFF. The DNA of the CDR3 is TGTGCCAGTAGGACTACTTACAGGGGTGACACTGAAGCTTTCTTT. The chain couples TRBV19 to TRBJ1-1; the match to TRBD1 covers 7 bases. CDR3 size: 15 residues. The germline CDR1 and CDR2 sequences are LNHDA and SQIVND (reference sequence). The J segment lost 3 bases and the V segment lost 6 bases, leaving 10 bases of the junction unmatched. Variable domain in full (rest from reference TRBV19 and TRBJ1-1): DGGITQSPKYLFRKEGQNVTLSCEQNLNHDAMYWYRQDPGQGLRLIYYSQIVNDFQKGDIAEGYSVSREKKESFPLTVTSAQKNPTAFYLCASRTTYRGDTEAFFGQGTRLTVV.

J is TRBJ2-1 and V is TRBV4-2; D is possibly TRBD1 or TRBD2 (5 bases each). Trimming shortened V by 1 base and J by 9 bases, and 13 bases separated the two germline ends. The CDR3 totals 14 residues. Germline V CDR1 and CDR2: LGHNA, YNFKEQ. The CDR3 DNA follows: TGTGCCAGCAGCCAAGTGGGCAGGGAGAGTGAGCAGTTCTTC. It specifies CASSQVGRESEQFF.

The gene calls are TRBV9 and TRBJ2-5, with no clear D. The CDR3 has 11 residues. Germline values: CDR1 SGDLS, CDR2 YYNGEE. Between the trimmed V and J ends, which lost 2 bases and 5 bases, there was a span of 4 bases. The CDR3 sequence: CASSVEETQYF. In DNA, the CDR3 is TGTGCCAGCAGCGTCGAGGAGACCCAGTACTTC.

The chain employs TRBV10-3 and TRBJ1-3, with D perhaps TRBD1 (5 bases). Trimming took 2 bases from V and 0 from J, leaving 11 bases between them. This CDR3 has 16 residues. Germline assignment: CDR1 ENHRY and CDR2 SYGVKD. The CDR3 loop is CAISERGGNSGNTIYF. CDR3 sequence (DNA): TGTGCCATCAGTGAGAGGGGTGGGAACTCTGGAAACACCATATATTTT.

V is TRBV7-8 and J is TRBJ2-5; perhaps D is TRBD1 or TRBD2 (5 bases each). Per germline, CDR1 SGHVS and CDR2 FQNEAQ. The CDR3 length is 13 residues. V was trimmed by 5 bases and J by 2 bases, leaving 9 bases between them. In nucleotides, the CDR3 is TGTGCCAGCAGCCGGGGACGGCAAGAGACCCAGTACTTC. Translated: CASSRGRQETQYF.

CDR3 residues: CASSLATSYNEQFF. The CDR3 DNA sequence: TGTGCCAGCAGTCTAGCGACCTCCTACAATGAGCAGTTCTTC. The chain links TRBV6-5 to TRBJ2-1, with D maybe TRBD2 (6 bases). Per germline, CDR1 MNHEY and CDR2 SVGAGI. Trimming shortened V by 5 bases and J by 0 bases, and 8 bases separated the two germline ends. The CDR3 runs 14 residues.

V usage is TRBV12-1 and J usage is TRBJ2-6; the table's D gene call, TRBD1, was not cross checked with the DNA. TRBV12-1 is a documented pseudogene. This CDR3 spans 17 amino acids. Here the CDR3 reads CASSISNVQSRANVLTF. The CDR3 nucleotides read TGTGCCAGCAGCATTTCGAATGTACAAAGTCGGGCCAACGTCCTGACTTTC.

This sequence joins TRBV5-1 and TRBJ2-7; D is possibly TRBD2 (7 bases). Per the germline V gene, CDR1 is SGHRS and CDR2 is YFSETQ. Trimming stripped 5 bases from V and 10 bases from J, with 28 bases between. The CDR3 covers 16 residues. The CDR3 region has the DNA TGCGCCAGCAGTCCCTCGGTCGGGGGGCGGGGCGCTCGACAGTACTTC. Its translation: CASSPSVGGRGARQYF. Filled out from reference TRBV5-1 and TRBJ2-7, the complete variable domain reads KAGVTQTPRYLIKTRGQQVTLSCSPISGHRSVSWYQQTPGQGLQFLFEYFSETQRNKGNFPGRFSGRQFSNSRSEMNVSTLELGDSALYLCASSPSVGGRGARQYFGPGTRLTVT.

The CDR3 sequence is CASSWPAGGGTDTQYF. DNA of the CDR3: TGCGCCAGCAGCTGGCCGGCGGGGGGCGGCACAGATACGCAGTATTTT. The rearrangement joins TRBV5-1 to TRBJ2-3; 8 nucleotides line up with TRBD2. Germline V gives CDR1 SGHRS, CDR2 YFSETQ. Trimming removed 3 bases from V and 1 base from J; junction bases left unmatched: 7. The length of the CDR3 is 16 residues.

The chain recombines TRBV7-2 with TRBJ2-7; 8 nucleotides agree with TRBD1. The V gene's germline CDR1 is SGHTA and CDR2 FQGNSA. V shed 5 bases, J shed 4 bases, and the junction held 10 bases outside the gene matches. The CDR3 is 15 amino acids. In nucleotides, the CDR3 is TGTGCCAGCAGCGCTTGGACAGGGAGCGGTTACGAGCAGTACTTC. As protein: CASSAWTGSGYEQYF.

The chain employs TRBV6-5 and TRBJ1-2; D is possibly TRBD1 (6 bases). Germline assignment: CDR1 MNHEY and CDR2 SVGAGI. The CDR3 sequence is 14 residues long. The ends were cut back, 6 bases at V and 8 bases at J, with 19 bases in the middle. This chain's CDR3 is CASRGADRTIGYTF. CDR3 in DNA: TGTGCCAGCAGGGGCGCCGACAGGACGATAGGCTACACCTTC.

The V gene is TRBV7-2, the J gene TRBJ2-3; D is uncertain. Germline assignment: CDR1 SGHTA and CDR2 FQGNSA. The CDR3 is 14 amino acids. V dropped 4 bases and J dropped 4 bases, with 12 bases sitting between them. CDR3 nucleotide sequence: TGTGCCAGCAGCTCCCAACGGCCCCCAGATACGCAGTATTTT. Residues: CASSSQRPPDTQYF.

The chain links TRBV7-2 to TRBJ2-1; TRBD2 agrees at 11 bases. The CDR3 totals 16 residues. Trimming at V came to 5 bases and at J to 8 bases, leaving 11 bases not matched to a gene. Germline V gene data show CDR1 as SGHTA and CDR2 as FQGNSA. The CDR3 spells CASSELTSGAGDEQFF. CDR3 in DNA: TGTGCCAGCAGCGAACTGACTAGCGGGGCTGGGGATGAGCAGTTCTTC.

This chain connects TRBV5-1 to TRBJ2-1, with 8 bases aligning to TRBD1. The J segment lost 2 bases and the V segment lost 3 bases, leaving 4 bases of the junction unmatched. The CDR3 spans 15 residues. CDR1 and CDR2 from the germline V gene are SGHRS and YFSETQ. Written as DNA, the CDR3 is TGCGCCAGCAGCTCCCAGGACAGGGCCTACAATGAGCAGTTCTTC. Its translation: CASSSQDRAYNEQFF.

The chain carries TRBV9 and TRBJ1-1; D call uncertain. Between the trimmed V and J ends, which lost 0 bases and 3 bases, there was a span of 9 bases. The CDR3 extends over 14 amino acids. The germline V gene encodes CDR1 SGDLS and CDR2 YYNGEE. CDR3 sequence: CASSVAQSHTEAFF. Here the CDR3 DNA reads TGTGCCAGCAGCGTAGCGCAATCGCACACTGAAGCTTTCTTT.